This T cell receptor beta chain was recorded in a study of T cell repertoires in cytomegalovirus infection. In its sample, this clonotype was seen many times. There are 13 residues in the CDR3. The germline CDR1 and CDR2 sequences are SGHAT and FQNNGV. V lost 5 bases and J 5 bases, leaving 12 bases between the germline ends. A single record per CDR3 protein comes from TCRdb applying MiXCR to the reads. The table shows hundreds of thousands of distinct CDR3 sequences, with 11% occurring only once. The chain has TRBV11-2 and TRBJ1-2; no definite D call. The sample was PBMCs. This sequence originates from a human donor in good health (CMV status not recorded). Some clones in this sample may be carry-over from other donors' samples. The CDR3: CASSLFSGYGYTF. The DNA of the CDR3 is TGTGCCAGCAGCCTTTTCTCGGGTTATGGCTACACCTTC.